The T cell receptor beta chain described here comes from a study of identical twins. Comment on this clonotype: Its antigen is not known.

Study-wide points: Beta out-of-frame sequences showed weaker excess twin sharing.

The V and J ends lost 1 base and 2 bases, in that order; junction bases with no gene match: 11. The germline V gene has CDR1 LNHDA and CDR2 SQIVND (reference sequence). The CDR3 is 19 residues long. A single record per CDR3 protein comes from TCRdb applying MiXCR to the 5' RACE reads. Here the sample spans approximately 1.8 million distinct CDR3 sequences, about 30% being singletons. This sequence originates from a newborn girl in good health. Sequencing used cord blood. This sequence joins TRBV19 and TRBJ2-2; 9 bases align to TRBD2. The CDR3 sequence: CASSIVDVGTSPNTGELFF. The CDR3, as DNA: TGTGCCAGTAGTATAGTAGATGTAGGGACTAGCCCTAACACCGGGGAGCTGTTTTTT.